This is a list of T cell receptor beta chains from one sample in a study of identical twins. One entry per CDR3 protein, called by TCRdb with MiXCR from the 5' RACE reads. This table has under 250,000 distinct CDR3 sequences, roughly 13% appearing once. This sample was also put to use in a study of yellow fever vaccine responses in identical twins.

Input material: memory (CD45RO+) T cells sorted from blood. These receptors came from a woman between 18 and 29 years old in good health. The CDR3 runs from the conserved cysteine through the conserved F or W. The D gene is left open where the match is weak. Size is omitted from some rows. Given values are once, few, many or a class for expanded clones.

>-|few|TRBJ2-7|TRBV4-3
CASSHRGNYEQYF
TGCGCCAGCAGCCATCGAGGGAACTACGAGCAGTACTTC
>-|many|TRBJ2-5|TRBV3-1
CASSQVSFSYQETQYF
TGTGCCAGCAGCCAAGTCAGCTTCTCGTACCAAGAGACCCAGTACTTC
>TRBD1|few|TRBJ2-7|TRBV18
CASSPTRGQGSYEQYF
TGTGCCAGCTCACCAACCCGAGGACAGGGTTCTTACGAGCAGTACTTC
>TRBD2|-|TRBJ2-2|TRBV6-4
CASSPRTSGTGELFF
TGTGCCAGCAGTCCCCGGACTAGCGGCACCGGGGAGCTGTTTTTT
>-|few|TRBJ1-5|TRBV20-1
CSARVQGHQPQHF
TGCAGTGCTAGGGTGCAGGGCCATCAGCCCCAGCATTTT
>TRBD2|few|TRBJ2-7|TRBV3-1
CASSQSSGGVEQYF
TGTGCCAGCAGCCAATCTAGCGGGGGTGTCGAGCAGTACTTC
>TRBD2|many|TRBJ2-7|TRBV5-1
CASSISGGSSYEQYF
TGCGCCAGCAGCATAAGCGGGGGGAGCTCCTACGAGCAGTACTTC
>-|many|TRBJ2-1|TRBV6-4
CASSDSAASVDEQFF
TGTGCCAGCAGTGACTCGGCTGCGAGTGTAGATGAGCAGTTCTTC
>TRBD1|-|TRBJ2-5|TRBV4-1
CASSSRGTGKETQYF
TGCGCCAGCAGCTCGCGAGGGACAGGGAAAGAGACCCAGTACTTC
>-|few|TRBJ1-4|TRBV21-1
CASSLMGLPNEKLFF
TGTGCCAGCAGTCTAATGGGGCTCCCTAATGAAAAACTGTTTTTT
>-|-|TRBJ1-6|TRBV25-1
CASSEGAANSPLHF
TGTGCCAGCAGTGAAGGGGCCGCCAATTCACCCCTCCACTTT
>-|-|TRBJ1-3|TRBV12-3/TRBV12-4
CATGVSGNTIYF
TGTGCCACCGGGGTATCTGGAAACACCATATATTTT
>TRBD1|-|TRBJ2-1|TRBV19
CASSETRTGVYNEQFF
TGTGCCAGTAGTGAAACGCGGACAGGGGTTTACAATGAGCAGTTCTTC
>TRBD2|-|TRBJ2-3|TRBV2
CASRTGLAASTDTQYF
TGTGCCAGCAGGACGGGCCTAGCGGCCAGCACAGATACGCAGTATTTT
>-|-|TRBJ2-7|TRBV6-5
CASSYNWDSYEQYF
TGTGCCAGCAGTTACAATTGGGATTCCTACGAGCAGTACTTC
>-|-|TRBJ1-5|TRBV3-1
CASSQLGSPQHF
TGTGCCAGCAGCCAGCTTGGATCGCCCCAGCATTTT
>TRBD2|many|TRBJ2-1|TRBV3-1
CASSQVNSGGYNEQFF
TGTGCCAGCAGCCAAGTAAATAGCGGGGGCTACAATGAGCAGTTCTTC
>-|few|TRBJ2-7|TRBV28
CASRGGSSYEQYF
TGTGCCAGCAGAGGAGGGAGCTCCTACGAGCAGTACTTC
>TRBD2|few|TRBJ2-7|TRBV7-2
CASSSGLAGGQEQYF
TGTGCCAGCAGCTCCGGACTAGCGGGGGGGCAAGAGCAGTACTTC
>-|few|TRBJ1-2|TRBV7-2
CASSSPNFDYGYTF
TGTGCCAGCAGCTCGCCGAACTTTGACTATGGCTACACCTTC
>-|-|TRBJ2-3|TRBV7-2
CASSSRGPPDTQYF
TGTGCCAGCAGCTCCCGGGGGCCGCCAGATACGCAGTATTTT
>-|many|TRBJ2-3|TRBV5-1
CASSLRGTDKDTQYF
TGCGCCAGCAGCTTGAGGGGGACTGACAAAGATACGCAGTATTTT